The next 25 T cell receptor beta chains were all read from a single sample in a study of OX40 agonist ivuxolimab in advanced cancers. The method was immunoSEQ multiplex PCR; TCRdb's version includes in-frame clones alone and lacks a portion of them. The table shows 70,000 to 80,000 clones, with around nine tenths occurring only once. Here the sequenced sample was CD4+ or CD8+ T cells sorted from blood, taken in a trial of the OX40 agonist ivuxolimab. The receptor set was obtained from an adult with an advanced solid tumor such as melanoma, head and neck, liver or kidney cancer.

This chain uses TRBV5-1 with TRBJ2-7, with D tentatively TRBD2 (5 bases). Between the trimmed V and J ends, which lost 2 bases and 4 bases, there was a span of 10 bases. Germline CDR1 and CDR2: SGHRS and YFSETQ. This CDR3 has 13 amino acids. The CDR3, as DNA: TGCGCCAGCAGCTTCTCGGGGAATTACGAGCAGTACTTC. This codes for CASSFSGNYEQYF.

For this clone: Relative to the germline gene, one junction end is altered; a read error may explain this. The chain joins TRBV19 to TRBJ1-2; TRBD1 agrees at 8 bases. The CDR3 is 13 residues long. The germline V gene encodes CDR1 LNHDA and CDR2 SQIVND (reference sequence). The CDR3 reads CASSKSIGTGDVF. The CDR3 bases are TGTGCCAGTAGCAAGTCAATCGGGACAGGAGATGTCTTC.

This rearrangement joins TRBV6-5 to TRBJ1-2, with D unclear. Trimming took 2 bases from V and 2 from J, leaving 6 bases between them. This CDR3 spans 13 amino acids. Germline V gene lookup returns CDR1 MNHEY and CDR2 SVGAGI. DNA for the CDR3: TGTGCCAGCAGTTACGGTCCCAACTATGGCTACACCTTC. Protein: CASSYGPNYGYTF.

V gene TRBV9 combines with J gene TRBJ2-1; 7 nucleotides agree with TRBD1. Germline values: CDR1 SGDLS, CDR2 YYNGEE. The CDR3 extends over 14 amino acids. V lost 5 bases and J lost 4; bases outside the gene matches: 6. The CDR3 coding sequence is TGTGCCAGCAGTTCGAGGGACAGTTACAATGAGCAGTTCTTC. Protein product: CASSSRDSYNEQFF.

The chain joins TRBV11-2 to TRBJ2-7; D ambiguous. CDR3 length: 14 residues. Looked up from germline, CDR1 is SGHAT and CDR2 is FQNNGV. Trimming shortened V by 1 base and J by 5 bases, and 12 bases separated the two germline ends. The CDR3 protein is CASSLAVYGDEQYF. The CDR3, as DNA: TGTGCCAGCAGCTTAGCGGTCTACGGAGACGAGCAGTACTTC. The full variable domain, its missing parts supplied by reference TRBV11-2 and TRBJ2-7, is EAGVAQSPRYKIIEKRQSVAFWCNPISGHATLYWYQQILGQGPKLLIQFQNNGVVDDSQLPKDRFSAERLKGVDSTLKIQPAKLEDSAVYLCASSLAVYGDEQYFGPGTRLTVT.

The chain recombines TRBV25-1 with TRBJ1-4; D unresolved. CDR1 and CDR2 from the germline V gene are MGHDK and SYGVNS. V shed 4 bases and J shed 2 bases, with 8 bases lying between them. The CDR3 loop spans 14 amino acids. CDR3 region: CASSASGTNEKLFF. The CDR3 nucleotides are TGTGCCAGCAGTGCAAGTGGTACTAATGAAAAACTGTTTTTT.

The chain combines TRBV6-4 with TRBJ1-2; 7 bases are shared with TRBD1. V lost 6 bases to trimming and J lost 0 bases; unmatched junction nucleotides: 7. The CDR3 is made up of 15 amino acids. Looked up from germline, CDR1 is MRHNA and CDR2 is SNTAGT. This chain's CDR3 is CASSDAGGPNYGYTF. The CDR3 DNA reads TGTGCCAGCAGCGACGCAGGGGGACCTAACTATGGCTACACCTTC.

This rearrangement joins TRBV10-3 to TRBJ2-5, with D perhaps being TRBD1 or TRBD2 (5 bases each). V dropped 4 bases and J dropped 1 base, with 13 bases sitting between them. CDR3 size: 15 residues. From germline, CDR1 is ENHRY and CDR2 SYGVKD. The DNA for the CDR3 is TGTGCCATCAGTGGCTACCGGGGCACCCAAGAGACCCAGTACTTC. Amino acid sequence: CAISGYRGTQETQYF.

The chain couples TRBV5-1 to TRBJ1-4, with D perhaps matching TRBD1 (5 bases). Germline V gene data show CDR1 as SGHRS and CDR2 as YFSETQ. V lost 4 bases and J lost 10, with 23 bases in between. The CDR3 sequence is 16 residues long. The DNA of the CDR3 is TGCGCCAGCAGCAAGGGCGGGACGGAATCTAGAGGAAAACTGTTTTTT. Residues: CASSKGGTESRGKLFF.

The chain recombines TRBV5-1 with TRBJ2-7; D ambiguous. Germline loops: CDR1 SGHRS, CDR2 YFSETQ. Trimming took off 2 bases at V and 3 bases at J, with 9 bases between the two ends. This CDR3 is built from 13 residues. CDR3 sequence: CASSLKPFYEQYF. DNA for the CDR3: TGCGCCAGCAGCTTAAAGCCCTTCTACGAGCAGTACTTC.

The chain has TRBV25-1 and TRBJ2-7; D is uncertain. The CDR3 is 14 amino acids. V was clipped by 1 base and J by 2 bases, with 9 bases between them. Germline values: CDR1 MGHDK, CDR2 SYGVNS. As DNA, the CDR3 is TGTGCCAGCAGTGAATCAGCAGTCCCCTACGAGCAGTACTTC. It specifies CASSESAVPYEQYF.

The chain joins TRBV27 to TRBJ1-1; 9 bases are a match to TRBD1. Germline CDR1 is MNHEY and CDR2 is SMNVEV (reference sequence). Trimming cost V 6 bases and J 5 bases; bases outside gene matches: 7. The CDR3 contains 14 residues. CDR3 residues: CASRNRDRETEAFF. The CDR3 DNA is TGTGCCAGCAGAAACCGGGACAGGGAAACTGAAGCTTTCTTT.

The genes are TRBV18 and TRBJ2-7; tentatively, D is TRBD2 (6 bases). V lost 5 bases and J lost 6, with 11 bases in between. The CDR3 is made up of 12 amino acids. Germline V gene data show CDR1 as KGHSH and CDR2 as LQKENI. The CDR3 DNA reads TGTGCCAGCTCAAATGGGGACTCCGAGCAGTACTTC. Its translation is CASSNGDSEQYF.

The chain carries TRBV5-1 and TRBJ2-1; no reliable D call. Trimming stripped 4 bases from V and 6 bases from J, with 17 bases between. Germline V gives CDR1 SGHRS, CDR2 YFSETQ. CDR3 length: 15 residues. The CDR3 loop reads CASSRNSFSGNEQFF. CDR3 in DNA: TGCGCCAGCAGCCGTAACAGCTTTTCTGGCAATGAGCAGTTCTTC.

The chain is built from TRBV11-3 and TRBJ2-4, with 13 bases lining up with TRBD2. Germline loops: CDR1 SGHNT, CDR2 YENEEA. J lost 4 bases, V lost 5 bases, and 8 bases had no gene match. CDR3 length equals 17 residues. This CDR3 is CASSPGTSGTGKNIQYF. The CDR3 bases are TGTGCCAGCAGCCCCGGGACTAGCGGGACTGGAAAAAACATTCAGTACTTC. Full variable domain (missing parts from reference TRBV11-3 and TRBJ2-4): EAGVVQSPRYKIIEKKQPVAFWCNPISGHNTLYWYLQNLGQGPELLIRYENEEAVDDSQLPKDRFSAERLKGVDSTLKIQPAELGDSAVYLCASSPGTSGTGKNIQYFGAGTRLSVL.

In DNA, the CDR3 is TGTGCCAGCAGCTTAGCGGGGGGGGCCACCGGGGAGCTGTTTTTT. Its translation: CASSLAGGATGELFF. V usage is TRBV7-8 and J usage is TRBJ2-2, with D possibly TRBD2 on 7 matching bases. V was trimmed by 0 bases and J by 4 bases, leaving 9 bases between them. Germline V gene sequence: CDR1 SGHVS, CDR2 FQNEAQ. The CDR3 is made up of 15 amino acids.

The genes are TRBV19 and TRBJ1-4; D might be TRBD1 (5 bases). Germline V gives CDR1 LNHDA, CDR2 SQIVND (reference sequence). Between the trimmed V and J ends, which lost 0 bases and 5 bases, there was a span of 13 bases. This CDR3 contains 16 residues. The CDR3 reads CASSIDPRTPNEKLFF. The CDR3 bases are TGTGCCAGTAGTATAGATCCAAGGACACCGAATGAAAAACTGTTTTTT.

The chain uses TRBV30 and TRBJ2-3, with unresolved D. With 6 bases removed from V and 0 bases from J, the gap between germline ends came to 7 bases. This CDR3 has 12 amino acids. Germline V gene lookup returns CDR1 GTSNPN and CDR2 SVGIG (reference sequence). For the CDR3, the DNA is TGTGCCTGCCGGTTTAGCACAGATACGCAGTATTTT. Translated: CACRFSTDTQYF.

This chain links TRBV7-3 with TRBJ2-1, with D possibly being TRBD2 (5 bases). The V end lost 5 bases, the J end lost 5 bases, and 16 bases lay between the germline ends. This CDR3 is 15 amino acids long. CDR1 and CDR2 (germline): SGHTA, FQGTGA. The CDR3 nucleotides are TGTGCCAGCAGCCCTAGAGGCGGGTTCGACAATGAGCAGTTCTTC. Translating it yields CASSPRGGFDNEQFF. The whole variable domain, remainder taken from reference TRBV7-3 and TRBJ2-1, is GAGVSQTPSNKVTEKGKYVELRCDPISGHTALYWYRQSLGQGPEFLIYFQGTGAADDSGLPNDRFFAVRPEGSVSTLKIQRTERGDSAVYLCASSPRGGFDNEQFFGPGTRLTVL.

The rearrangement joins TRBV30 to TRBJ2-5; TRBD2 matches 10 bases. The CDR3 has 14 amino acids. CDR1 is GTSNPN, CDR2 SVGIG, per germline (reference sequence). The trim removed 2 bases at V and 4 bases at J, leaving 4 bases unmatched. The CDR3 is CAWSRTSGVETQYF. In DNA form, the CDR3 reads TGTGCCTGGAGTCGAACTAGCGGGGTAGAGACCCAGTACTTC.

The chain combines TRBV19 with TRBJ2-5, with D possibly being TRBD2 (6 bases). The V gene lost 4 bases and the J gene lost 5 bases, with 20 bases spanning the gap. This CDR3 spans 16 amino acids. The germline V gene has CDR1 LNHDA and CDR2 SQIVND (reference sequence). For the CDR3, the DNA is TGTGCCAGTAGTAAGGTCGGGGGAGCTTTTATCGAGACCCAGTACTTC. Protein: CASSKVGGAFIETQYF.

The chain couples TRBV19 to TRBJ2-7, with D possibly TRBD2 on 6 matching bases. Germline V lookup: CDR1 LNHDA, CDR2 SQIVND (reference sequence). The V gene lost 3 bases and the J gene lost 3 bases, with 12 bases spanning the gap. The CDR3 has 14 amino acids. The chain's CDR3 is CASSIGGMSYEQYF. The CDR3 bases are TGTGCCAGTAGTATTGGAGGGATGAGCTACGAGCAGTACTTC.

This chain connects TRBV5-1 to TRBJ1-4; D is unresolved. The V gene lost 2 bases and the J gene lost 2 bases, with 13 bases spanning the gap. Germline-derived CDR1 and CDR2 are SGHRS and YFSETQ. There are 16 residues in the CDR3. The CDR3 region has the DNA TGCGCCAGCAGCTTCCAGGCCCCCCGGACTAATGAAAAACTGTTTTTT. It translates to CASSFQAPRTNEKLFF.

This clone appeared a single time. The gene calls are TRBV7-9 and TRBJ2-5; perhaps TRBD2 as D (6 bases). The CDR3 length is 14 residues. CDR1 SEHNR and CDR2 FQNEAQ come from the germline V gene (reference sequence). V lost 6 bases to trimming and J lost 1 base, with 12 bases between them. In nucleotides, the CDR3 is TGTGCCAGCAGACCTGGGACTGGCCAAGAGACCCAGTACTTC. This codes for CASRPGTGQETQYF.

With respect to this clone: Sequence at one end of the junction differs from germline and may be a read error. The V and J genes are TRBV7-9 and TRBJ2-3; no firm D call. The CDR3 length is 14 residues. Germline CDR1 SEHNR, CDR2 FQNEAQ (reference sequence). In nucleotides, the CDR3 is TGTGCCAGCAGCCCCCGAGAGTACACAGATACGCAGTGTTTT. This gives the protein CASSPREYTDTQCF.